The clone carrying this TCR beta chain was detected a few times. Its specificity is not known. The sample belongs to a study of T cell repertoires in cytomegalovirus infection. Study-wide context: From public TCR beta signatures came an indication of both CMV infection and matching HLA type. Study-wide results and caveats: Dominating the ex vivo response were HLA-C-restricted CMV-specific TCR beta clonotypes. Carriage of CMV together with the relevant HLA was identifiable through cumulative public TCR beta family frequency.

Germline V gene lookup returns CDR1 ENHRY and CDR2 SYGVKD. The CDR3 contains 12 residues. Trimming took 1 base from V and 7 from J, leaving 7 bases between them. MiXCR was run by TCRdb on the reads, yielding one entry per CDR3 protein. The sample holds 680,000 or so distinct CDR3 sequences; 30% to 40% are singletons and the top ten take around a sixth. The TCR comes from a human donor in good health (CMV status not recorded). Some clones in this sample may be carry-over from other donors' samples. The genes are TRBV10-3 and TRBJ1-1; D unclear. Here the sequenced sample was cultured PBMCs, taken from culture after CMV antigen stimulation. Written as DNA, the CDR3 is TGTGCCATCAGTGAGTTCGAGGGTGAAGCTTTCTTT. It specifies CAISEFEGEAFF.